Below are 28 T cell receptor beta chains sequenced from a single sample in a study of shared T cell receptors in the human thymus. Profiled with immunoSEQ multiplex PCR; TCRdb holds only in-frame clones, not every one. The sample has some 640,000 clones, 70% to 90% seen once. This sample was shared with a second study, whose subject was human thymus T cells.

What was sequenced was thymocytes. Receptor source: a boy less than two years old with a congenital heart defect.

This chain uses TRBV27 with TRBJ2-2; TRBD1 matches at 8 bases. CDR1 is MNHEY, CDR2 SMNVEV, per germline (reference sequence). Trimming at V came to 7 bases and at J to 4 bases, leaving 8 bases not matched to a gene. The CDR3 has 15 amino acids. In DNA, the CDR3 is TGTGCCAGCACTGTCTGGACAGGGACCACCGGGGAGCTGTTTTTT. The encoded protein is CASTVWTGTTGELFF.

The chain combines TRBV28 with TRBJ2-5, with a possible D match to TRBD1 (5 bases). CDR1 MDHEN and CDR2 SYDVKM come from the germline V gene. The CDR3 covers 13 residues. V was clipped by 10 bases and J by 4 bases, with 16 bases between them. CDR3 coding DNA: TGTGCCATAGGGCAGGGTAGTGGAGAGACCCAGTACTTC. This gives the protein CAIGQGSGETQYF.

This chain uses TRBV2 with TRBJ1-1; 9 bases are a match to TRBD1. With 7 bases clipped from V and 0 bases from J, the junction kept 6 bases outside the gene matches. The germline V gene encodes CDR1 SNHLY and CDR2 FYNNEI. The CDR3 is 15 amino acids. This chain's CDR3 is CASNGDRDMNTEAFF. DNA for the CDR3: TGTGCCAGCAACGGGGACAGGGACATGAACACTGAAGCTTTCTTT.

As to this clone: The final CDR3 position lacks the conserved phenylalanine or tryptophan, pointing to a likely read error. No DNA is shown, since the ends of the CDR3 on it are uncertain; the CDR3 is the one TCRdb lists. The CDR3 loop reads CASSAPGTEY. The J gene is TRBJ1-2, the V gene TRBV7-9; the D call in the table, TRBD1, was not verified against the DNA. CDR1 and CDR2 from the germline V gene are SEHNR and FQNEAQ (reference sequence). The CDR3 comprises 10 residues, both ends counted.

The chain links TRBV5-6 to TRBJ2-2; TRBD1 aligns across 9 bases. Losses at the gene ends were 4 bases for V and 2 bases for J; bases not matched to a gene: 6. Germline V gene data show CDR1 as SGHDT and CDR2 as YYEEEE. CDR3 length: 16 amino acids. Here the CDR3 reads CASSGKGQGNTGELFF. In DNA form, the CDR3 reads TGTGCCAGCAGCGGAAAGGGACAGGGTAACACCGGGGAGCTGTTTTTT.

This chain joins TRBV9 and TRBJ1-4; TRBD1 matches 7 bases. The germline CDR1 and CDR2 sequences are SGDLS and YYNGEE. This CDR3 contains 17 residues. J was trimmed by 0 bases and V by 3 bases; bases with no gene match: 8. The chain's CDR3 is CASSAGTVPATNEKLFF. The CDR3 DNA reads as TGTGCCAGCAGCGCAGGGACAGTCCCTGCAACTAATGAAAAACTGTTTTTT.

In DNA, the CDR3 is TGTGCCTGGAACCGAAGAGGGAGCTCCTATAATTCACCCCTCCACTTT. Translated, it gives CAWNRRGSSYNSPLHF. The V gene is TRBV30, the J gene TRBJ1-6, with D unclear. CDR1 is GTSNPN, CDR2 SVGIG, per germline (reference sequence). Trimming took off 4 bases at V and 0 bases at J, with 13 bases between the two ends. The CDR3 has 16 residues.

In this sample, this clone turned up a few times. This sequence joins TRBV2 and TRBJ1-4; the D is unclear. The CDR3 is 16 amino acids. With 6 bases removed from V and 0 bases from J, the gap between germline ends came to 14 bases. Per germline, CDR1 SNHLY and CDR2 FYNNEI. The CDR3 coding sequence is TGTGCCAGCAGGGGCAGGCCAAATGCAACTAATGAAAAACTGTTTTTT. It specifies CASRGRPNATNEKLFF.

The chain has TRBV9 and TRBJ1-2, with D unclear. The CDR3 has 12 amino acids. Germline CDR1 is SGDLS and CDR2 is YYNGEE. Trimming pared 1 base from V and 4 bases from J, leaving 5 bases between. The CDR3 loop reads CASSVHPYGYTF. The CDR3 DNA sequence: TGTGCCAGCAGCGTACATCCCTATGGCTACACCTTC. Variable domain in full (rest from reference TRBV9 and TRBJ1-2): DSGVTQTPKHLITATGQRVTLRCSPRSGDLSVYWYQQSLDQGLQFLIQYYNGEERAKGNILERFSAQQFPDLHSELNLSSLELGDSALYFCASSVHPYGYTFGSGTRLTVV.

The chain employs TRBV9 and TRBJ1-4; 7 bases are shared with TRBD1. The CDR3 runs to 16 residues. Germline values: CDR1 SGDLS, CDR2 YYNGEE. V lost 4 bases to trimming and J lost 5 bases; unmatched junction nucleotides: 11. CDR3 nucleotides: TGTGCCAGCAGCCCTCGCACCGGGACAGACAATGAAAAACTGTTTTTT. Amino acids: CASSPRTGTDNEKLFF.

The chain links TRBV4-3 to TRBJ2-1; possibly TRBD2 for D (7 bases). V was clipped by 0 bases and J by 5 bases, with 20 bases between them. The germline CDR1 and CDR2 sequences are LGHNA and YSLEER. The CDR3 contains 18 residues. The CDR3 protein is CASSQDGDWGGPHNEQFF. CDR3 in DNA: TGCGCCAGCAGCCAAGACGGGGACTGGGGGGGCCCTCACAATGAGCAGTTCTTC.

The chain is built from TRBV18 and TRBJ1-2; 7 bases are shared with TRBD1. J gave up 4 bases and V 4 bases, and 6 bases lay outside the gene matches. Germline CDR1 and CDR2: KGHSH and LQKENI. This CDR3 is 14 amino acids long. The CDR3 nucleotides read TGTGCCAGCTCACGGATCCGGGACAGCTATGGCTACACCTTC. Amino acids: CASSRIRDSYGYTF.

V and J are TRBV2 and TRBJ2-5; TRBD2 matches at 10 bases. CDR3 length equals 16 residues. Germline loops: CDR1 SNHLY, CDR2 FYNNEI. Trimming took 1 base from V and 5 from J; bases not matched to a gene: 7. The CDR3: CASSEDSSGRAETQYF. The CDR3 DNA sequence: TGTGCCAGCAGTGAAGATTCTAGCGGGAGAGCGGAGACCCAGTACTTC. Based on the CDR3 plus reference TRBV2 and TRBJ2-5, the full variable domain is EPEVTQTPSHQVTQMGQEVILRCVPISNHLYFYWYRQILGQKVEFLVSFYNNEISEKSEIFDDQFSVERPDGSNFTLKIRSTKLEDSAMYFCASSEDSSGRAETQYFGPGTRLLVL.

The chain joins TRBV6-6 to TRBJ1-3, with D hard to call. The CDR3 is made up of 15 amino acids. Germline CDR1 reads MNHNY; CDR2 reads SVGAGI (reference sequence). Between the trimmed V and J ends, which lost 8 bases and 0 bases, there was a span of 14 bases. This chain's CDR3 is CASLTGYVSGNTIYF. The CDR3 coding sequence is TGTGCCAGCCTAACGGGGTACGTCTCTGGAAACACCATATATTTT.

The chain links TRBV4-1 to TRBJ2-4; no firm D call. The length of the CDR3 is 16 residues. In germline, CDR1 is MGHRA, CDR2 YSYEKL. The V end was cut by 0 bases, the J end by 0 bases, with 9 bases between. The CDR3 DNA is TGCGCCAGCAGCCAAGATAACAGATTAGCCAAAAACATTCAGTACTTC. Protein sequence: CASSQDNRLAKNIQYF.

The rearrangement uses TRBV4-3 and TRBJ1-5, with D perhaps matching TRBD1 (5 bases). The CDR3 is 17 residues long. Trimming removed 1 base at V and 7 bases at J, with 20 bases between. Germline V gives CDR1 LGHNA, CDR2 YSLEER. CDR3 in DNA: TGCGCCAGCAGCCAAGGAAGGGTTGGGCAGGGATCACAGCCCCAGCATTTT. It encodes CASSQGRVGQGSQPQHF.

This sequence joins TRBV28 and TRBJ2-1, with D possibly being TRBD2 (5 bases). The CDR3 contains 16 residues. The ends were cut back, 3 bases at V and 0 bases at J, with 12 bases in the middle. Germline V gene data show CDR1 as MDHEN and CDR2 as SYDVKM. DNA for the CDR3: TGTGCCAGCAGTTTTTGGGAGCGGAGCTCCTACAATGAGCAGTTCTTC. Translation gives CASSFWERSSYNEQFF.

This chain links TRBV30 with TRBJ1-4; 8 nucleotides match TRBD1. Germline V gives CDR1 GTSNPN, CDR2 SVGIG (reference sequence). V shed 0 bases and J 7 bases; nucleotides not matched to a gene: 4. The CDR3 is 14 amino acids. CDR3 coding DNA: TGTGCCTGGAGTGTTACAGGGGGGATTGAAAAACTGTTTTTT. This codes for CAWSVTGGIEKLFF.

This sequence joins TRBV4-1 and TRBJ2-3; D perhaps matches TRBD2 (5 bases). V lost 4 bases to trimming and J lost 0 bases, with 17 bases between them. The CDR3 length is 17 residues. The V gene's germline CDR1 is MGHRA and CDR2 YSYEKL. The DNA for the CDR3 is TGCGCCAGCAGCCCTATTGGGAGTGAAACTAGCACAGATACGCAGTATTTT. Residues: CASSPIGSETSTDTQYF.

In this sample, this clone turned up once. This chain joins TRBV7-9 and TRBJ1-5; 8 positions match TRBD1. The CDR3 loop spans 16 amino acids. Trimming at V came to 2 bases and at J to 5 bases, leaving 8 bases not matched to a gene. Germline CDR1 reads SEHNR; CDR2 reads FQNEAQ (reference sequence). The CDR3 here is CASSLYRQGLHQPQHF. The CDR3 bases are TGTGCCAGCAGCTTATATCGACAGGGGCTGCATCAGCCCCAGCATTTT.

The chain uses TRBV6-5 and TRBJ1-4; D might be TRBD1 (6 bases). Per germline, CDR1 MNHEY and CDR2 SVGAGI. The CDR3 runs to 15 residues. V was shortened by 1 base and J by 5 bases, with 11 bases between the two germline ends. CDR3 bases: TGTGCCAGCAGTTACTTGTCGGGGGGCAATGAAAAACTGTTTTTT. Translation: CASSYLSGGNEKLFF.

Only a few counts were recorded for this clone. CDR3 loop: CASSDPYREPYNEQFF. The CDR3 DNA is TGTGCCAGCAGTGACCCCTACCGGGAGCCCTACAATGAGCAGTTCTTC. The rearrangement links TRBV6-4 to TRBJ2-1; D is possibly TRBD2 (6 bases). The V and J ends lost 2 bases and 2 bases respectively, with 13 bases between them. Germline CDR1 reads MRHNA; CDR2 reads SNTAGT. This CDR3 has 16 residues.

The chain carries TRBV7-2 and TRBJ2-1; possible D gene TRBD1, 6 bases. Trimming cost V 5 bases and J 2 bases, with 19 bases left between them. The CDR3 consists of 17 residues. Germline V lookup: CDR1 SGHTA, CDR2 FQGNSA. The CDR3 coding sequence is TGTGCCAGCAGCCAACCCCCGGCTACAGGGACCTACAATGAGCAGTTCTTC. It is translated as CASSQPPATGTYNEQFF.

The count of this clone is one. V gene TRBV5-6 combines with J gene TRBJ2-7; tentative D call: TRBD2 (5 bases). The V end lost 3 bases, the J end lost 5 bases, and 21 bases lay between the germline ends. Germline assignment: CDR1 SGHDT and CDR2 YYEEEE. CDR3 length: 16 amino acids. CDR3 sequence: CASSYYPGSVVDEQYF. Here the CDR3 DNA reads TGTGCCAGCAGCTATTATCCGGGATCCGTCGTTGACGAGCAGTACTTC.

The gene calls are TRBV6-1 and TRBJ1-1; the D is unclear. The CDR3 spans 15 residues. V gave up 1 base and J gave up 0 bases, with 9 bases separating them. The germline gives CDR1 MNHNS, CDR2 SASEGT. The CDR3 coding sequence is TGTGCCAGCAGTGAAGGAGGTCACTTGAACACTGAAGCTTTCTTT. The encoded protein is CASSEGGHLNTEAFF.

The V call is TRBV9, the J call TRBJ2-5, with D possibly matching TRBD2 (5 bases). The ends were cut back, 0 bases at V and 5 bases at J, with 11 bases in the middle. The V gene's germline CDR1 is SGDLS and CDR2 YYNGEE. The CDR3 has 14 amino acids. The CDR3 nucleotides are TGTGCCAGCAGCGTAGATGTGGGAGAGGAGACCCAGTACTTC. Protein product: CASSVDVGEETQYF.

The V gene is TRBV18, the J gene TRBJ1-2; TRBD1 agrees at 8 bases. The germline gives CDR1 KGHSH, CDR2 LQKENI. V shed 0 bases and J 5 bases; nucleotides not matched to a gene: 5. The length of the CDR3 is 15 residues. CDR3 sequence: CASSPPLRQGYGYTF. Written as DNA, the CDR3 is TGTGCCAGCTCACCACCGTTACGACAGGGGTATGGCTACACCTTC.

CDR3 in amino acids: CASSESGLAYNEQFF. As DNA, the CDR3 is TGTGCCAGTAGTGAATCGGGACTAGCGTACAATGAGCAGTTCTTC. The chain carries TRBV19 and TRBJ2-1; 10 bases fit TRBD2. The V gene end was trimmed by 5 bases and the J gene end by 4 bases; junction bases not matched to a gene: 5. CDR1 and CDR2 (germline): LNHDA, SQIVND (reference sequence). This CDR3 has 15 residues.